This passage covers 28 T cell receptor beta chains from one sample sequenced in a study of response to subunit inactivated influenza vaccine (dated 2018 in TCRdb). Libraries were built with RT-PCR. Instrument on record: Illumina HiSeq 2500. TCRdb trimmed public reads at Q25 via fastp, called clones via MiXCR and kept in-frame beta chains. Entries that share a CDR3 protein sequence are merged under the most common genes and DNA. This sample gives approximately 700,000 distinct CDR3 sequences in total; 15% to 19% of them show up just once. 11% of the sample rests with the top ten. The starting material was PBMCs from blood, obtained 11 to 12 days after vaccination. These receptors all stem from a man aged 50 to 59 who received an inactivated influenza vaccine. Donor details come from another sample of the same person, matched by shared clones.

This clonotype was found a few times. The V gene is TRBV12-3 or TRBV12-4, the J gene TRBJ1-3; perhaps TRBD1 as D (5 bases). The V end was cut by 6 bases, the J end by 0 bases, with 9 bases between. The CDR3 spans 14 residues. The CDR3 is CASRTDSSGNTIYF. The CDR3 region has the DNA TGTGCCAGCAGGACAGATAGCTCTGGAAACACCATATATTTT.

There are many counts of this clonotype. V usage is TRBV5-1 and J usage is TRBJ2-1; either TRBD1 or TRBD2 may supply D (5 bases each). Trimming took off 2 bases at V and 7 bases at J, with 19 bases between the two ends. This CDR3 is 16 amino acids long. The germline gives CDR1 SGHRS, CDR2 YFSETQ. CDR3 amino acids: CASSFRDVASQNEQFF. DNA of the CDR3: TGCGCCAGCAGCTTCCGGGACGTCGCTAGTCAAAATGAGCAGTTCTTC.

The chain links TRBV4-1 to TRBJ2-2, with a weak D call TRBD1 (5 bases). Germline V gives CDR1 MGHRA, CDR2 YSYEKL. The CDR3 sequence is 16 residues long. Trimming stripped 2 bases from V and 1 base from J, with 11 bases between. The DNA of the CDR3 is TGCGCCAGCAGCCAATGGGCTCAGGGGAACACCGGGGAGCTGTTTTTT. This encodes CASSQWAQGNTGELFF.

This clonotype was detected once. The genes are TRBV12-3 or TRBV12-4 and TRBJ2-1, with 8 bases that match TRBD2. J was trimmed by 1 base and V by 5 bases; bases with no gene match: 7. CDR3 length equals 16 residues. CDR3 nucleotide sequence: TGTGCCAGCAGTGCCCAGCGGGAGTGGTCCTACAATGAGCAGTTCTTC. Translation gives CASSAQREWSYNEQFF.

The table lists this clonotype with a count of one. DNA for the CDR3: TGTGCCAGTATAGATCTGGGGGCCAACGTCCTGACTTTC. As protein: CASIDLGANVLTF. V is TRBV19 and J is TRBJ2-6; D is undetermined. This CDR3 has 13 residues. Trimming took 7 bases from V and 4 from J, leaving 8 bases between them. Germline V gene lookup returns CDR1 LNHDA and CDR2 SQIVND (reference sequence).

This clonotype has only a few counts. The V and J genes are TRBV2 and TRBJ2-7; 10 bases map to TRBD1. This CDR3 is 15 amino acids long. CDR1 and CDR2 (germline): SNHLY, FYNNEI. V shed 10 bases, J shed 0 bases, and the junction held 9 bases outside the gene matches. The CDR3 is CATRDRGHLSYEQYF. In DNA, the CDR3 is TGTGCCACCCGGGACAGGGGACACCTCTCCTACGAGCAGTACTTC.

This clonotype was detected a few times. The chain couples TRBV5-1 to TRBJ1-2; 11 bases agree with TRBD1. This CDR3 is 15 amino acids long. Germline V gene data show CDR1 as SGHRS and CDR2 as YFSETQ. Unmatched junction bases numbered 3, after V lost 4 bases and J lost 1 base. For the CDR3, the DNA is TGCGCCAGCAGCGCGGGACAGGGGGGTAACTATGGCTACACCTTC. This gives the protein CASSAGQGGNYGYTF.

V and J are TRBV7-8 and TRBJ2-7; D is uncertain. This CDR3 has 13 amino acids. Trimming pared 5 bases from V and 2 bases from J, leaving 10 bases between. Germline assignment: CDR1 SGHVS and CDR2 FQNEAQ. This CDR3 is CASSRAEPYEQYF. The CDR3 coding sequence is TGTGCCAGCAGCCGGGCCGAACCCTACGAGCAGTACTTC.

At least ten counts were recorded for this clonotype. For the CDR3, the DNA is TGTGCCAGCAGTGATACGGTAGCTTTCTTT. This gives the protein CASSDTVAFF. This chain connects TRBV6-1 to TRBJ1-1; D not resolved. This CDR3 is built from 10 residues. Germline-derived CDR1 and CDR2 are MNHNS and SASEGT. Trimming left V 3 bases short and J 10 bases short, with 6 bases between.

The chain is built from TRBV15 and TRBJ2-1, with 7 positions matching TRBD2. The germline gives CDR1 LNHNV, CDR2 YYDKDF (reference sequence). V lost 0 bases to trimming and J lost 2 bases; unmatched junction nucleotides: 4. The CDR3 runs 16 residues. CDR3 sequence reads: CATSREASGTYNEQFF. The CDR3 nucleotides read TGTGCCACCAGCAGAGAGGCTAGCGGTACCTACAATGAGCAGTTCTTC.

This clonotype was observed a handful of times. The chain couples TRBV3-1 to TRBJ2-2; 7 bases are shared with TRBD2. The germline V gene has CDR1 LGHDT and CDR2 YNNKEL (reference sequence). The CDR3 totals 16 residues. J gave up 1 base and V 4 bases, and 6 bases lay outside the gene matches. This CDR3 is CASSPTSERNTGELFF. The CDR3 DNA follows: TGTGCCAGCAGCCCCACTAGCGAACGGAACACCGGGGAGCTGTTTTTT.

This clonotype was picked up a small number of times. This sequence joins TRBV7-8 and TRBJ2-7, with D unclear. In germline, CDR1 is SGHVS, CDR2 FQNEAQ. Trimming stripped 2 bases from V and 2 bases from J, with 7 bases between. There are 13 residues in the CDR3. CDR3 DNA: TGTGCCAGCAGCTTACTATCGACCTACGAGCAGTACTTC. Its translation: CASSLLSTYEQYF. Using reference TRBV7-8 and TRBJ2-7 for the parts outside the CDR3, the full variable domain is GAGVSQSPRYKVAKRGQDVALRCDPISGHVSLFWYQQALGQGPEFLTYFQNEAQLDKSGLPSDRFFAERPEGSVSTLKIQRTQQEDSAVYLCASSLLSTYEQYFGPGTRLTVT.

The gene calls are TRBV28 and TRBJ1-1, with D unclear. This CDR3 comprises 14 residues. Trimming removed 6 bases from V and 6 bases from J, with 17 bases in between. Germline lookup yields CDR1 MDHEN and CDR2 SYDVKM. The CDR3 reads CASRQRRLNSEAFF. For the CDR3, the DNA is TGTGCCAGCAGGCAACGCCGCTTAAATTCTGAAGCTTTCTTT.

This clonotype came up a few times. The chain recombines TRBV27 with TRBJ2-5; D is perhaps TRBD2 (6 bases). The V gene's germline CDR1 is MNHEY and CDR2 SMNVEV (reference sequence). V shed 5 bases and J shed 9 bases, with 28 bases lying between them. This CDR3 is 17 amino acids long. Here the CDR3 DNA reads TGTGCCAGCAGTGCAAAGCCTCCGGGACTGGGGTTTAGGCCCCAGTACTTC. Translating it yields CASSAKPPGLGFRPQYF.

The chain recombines TRBV20-1 with TRBJ2-1, with D possibly matching TRBD1 (6 bases). The CDR3 is made up of 12 amino acids. The germline V and J ends were trimmed by 3 bases and 7 bases, with 10 bases remaining between them. Germline values: CDR1 DFQATT, CDR2 SNEGSKA (reference sequence). CDR3 protein: CSASVGANEQFF. The CDR3 DNA reads TGCAGTGCTAGCGTGGGGGCGAATGAGCAGTTCTTC.

This clonotype has just a few counts. V and J are TRBV5-5 and TRBJ2-1; D call uncertain. V was pared by 4 bases and J by 8 bases, with 13 bases between. Germline CDR1 SGHKS, CDR2 YYEKEE (reference sequence). The CDR3 extends over 13 amino acids. The CDR3: CASSRYLTDEQFF. The CDR3 DNA reads as TGTGCCAGCAGCCGATATCTTACGGATGAGCAGTTCTTC.

The CDR3 DNA sequence: TGTGCCACCAGCAGGGGAAACCGACTAGAGCAGTACTTC. It codes for CATSRGNRLEQYF. The gene calls are TRBV15 and TRBJ2-7, with D perhaps TRBD2 (5 bases). The CDR3 runs 13 residues. Per germline, CDR1 LNHNV and CDR2 YYDKDF (reference sequence). V lost 3 bases and J 7 bases, leaving 13 bases between the germline ends.

This clonotype showed up just a few times. The chain carries TRBV7-9 and TRBJ2-7, with 9 bases that match TRBD1. Germline assignment: CDR1 SEHNR and CDR2 FQNEAQ (reference sequence). The CDR3 totals 16 residues. Trimming cost V 4 bases and J 1 base; bases outside gene matches: 8. The CDR3 DNA reads TGTGCCAGCAGCTATAGAGGGACAGGGCGTTCCTACGAGCAGTACTTC. Translating gives CASSYRGTGRSYEQYF.

This clonotype was counted between two and nine times. The V gene is TRBV5-1, the J gene TRBJ1-1; a possible D gene is TRBD1 (6 bases). This CDR3 spans 15 amino acids. With 2 bases removed from V and 4 bases from J, the gap between germline ends came to 15 bases. The germline V gene encodes CDR1 SGHRS and CDR2 YFSETQ. The CDR3 loop is CASSFGQSLTTEAFF. CDR3 DNA sequence: TGCGCCAGCAGCTTTGGACAGTCCCTTACCACTGAAGCTTTCTTT.

This clonotype appeared a few times. The gene calls are TRBV5-1 and TRBJ2-3; 15 bases are a match to TRBD2. Trimming cost V 1 base and J 6 bases; bases outside gene matches: 6. This CDR3 has 17 amino acids. The germline CDR1 and CDR2 sequences are SGHRS and YFSETQ. The CDR3 DNA follows: TGCGCCAGCAGCTTGTCGGGACTAGCGGGAGGCAAGGATACGCAGTATTTT. This translates into CASSLSGLAGGKDTQYF. The whole variable domain, filled in from reference TRBV5-1 and TRBJ2-3, reads KAGVTQTPRYLIKTRGQQVTLSCSPISGHRSVSWYQQTPGQGLQFLFEYFSETQRNKGNFPGRFSGRQFSNSRSEMNVSTLELGDSALYLCASSLSGLAGGKDTQYFGPGTRLTVL.

This rearrangement joins TRBV11-3 to TRBJ2-3; maybe TRBD1 (5 bases). Trimming shortened V by 3 bases and J by 3 bases, and 13 bases separated the two germline ends. Germline V gene data show CDR1 as SGHNT and CDR2 as YENEEA. The CDR3 covers 15 residues. The CDR3 protein is CASSFGQGTTDTQYF. Here the CDR3 DNA reads TGTGCCAGCAGCTTCGGCCAGGGCACAACAGATACGCAGTATTTT.

Only a few counts were recorded for this clonotype. The rearrangement uses TRBV9 and TRBJ1-2; D call uncertain. The CDR3 sequence is 15 residues long. Germline CDR1 SGDLS, CDR2 YYNGEE. The V gene lost 1 base and the J gene lost 4 bases, with 14 bases spanning the gap. This CDR3 reads CASSVSPTMPYGYTF. The CDR3 nucleotides read TGTGCCAGCAGCGTATCACCGACTATGCCCTATGGCTACACCTTC.

The count of this clonotype is one. This chain links TRBV7-9 with TRBJ2-1; D call uncertain. The V end was cut by 1 base, the J end by 7 bases, with 14 bases between. CDR1 is SEHNR and CDR2 is FQNEAQ in the germline V gene (reference sequence). The CDR3 length is 15 residues. The CDR3 DNA sequence: TGTGCCAGCAGCTTAGGTGAGGACCCCGGGAATGAGCAGTTCTTC. Protein: CASSLGEDPGNEQFF.

The J gene is TRBJ2-2, the V gene TRBV7-3, with 9 bases that match TRBD1. The germline CDR1 and CDR2 sequences are SGHTA and FQGTGA. The CDR3 has 15 amino acids. V shed 3 bases and J 7 bases; nucleotides not matched to a gene: 6. The CDR3 nucleotides read TGTGCCAGCAGCTTTGGGGACAGGGATCACGGGGAGCTGTTTTTT. Translating it yields CASSFGDRDHGELFF.

The chain joins TRBV20-1 to TRBJ2-7; D may be TRBD1 or TRBD2 (5 bases each). The V and J ends lost 2 bases and 4 bases respectively, with 9 bases between them. CDR3 length equals 12 residues. Germline CDR1 reads DFQATT; CDR2 reads SNEGSKA (reference sequence). CDR3 coding DNA: TGCAGTGCTAGAAAAGAGGGGTACGAGCAGTACTTC. Its protein is CSARKEGYEQYF.

This clonotype showed up just a few times. The chain joins TRBV7-2 to TRBJ2-7, with 8 nucleotides matching TRBD1. The trim removed 5 bases at V and 1 base at J, leaving 7 bases unmatched. The CDR3 runs 15 residues. Germline V gene lookup returns CDR1 SGHTA and CDR2 FQGNSA. The CDR3 nucleotides read TGTGCCAGCAGCCGCGCGGGACAGGTATCCTACGAGCAGTACTTC. This gives the protein CASSRAGQVSYEQYF.

This clonotype was counted a few times. The V and J genes are TRBV10-2 and TRBJ2-1, with TRBD2 matching 10 bases. V lost 3 bases, J lost 2 bases, and 4 bases stayed unmatched. Germline CDR1 reads WSHSY; CDR2 reads SAAADI. The CDR3 is made up of 16 amino acids. Here the CDR3 reads CASSDPGTSAYNEQFF. CDR3 nucleotide sequence: TGCGCCAGCAGTGACCCCGGGACTAGCGCCTACAATGAGCAGTTCTTC.

This clonotype came up a few times. The chain links TRBV18 to TRBJ2-5; 7 bases are a match to TRBD2. The CDR3 covers 16 residues. Trimming removed 3 bases from V and 1 base from J; junction bases left unmatched: 8. Germline assignment: CDR1 KGHSH and CDR2 LQKENI. The CDR3 spells CASSPGLIAGQETQYF. CDR3 in DNA: TGTGCCAGCTCACCGGGTCTGATAGCGGGCCAAGAGACCCAGTACTTC.